The clone carrying this T cell receptor beta chain was counted at least ten times. As yet, its antigen is unknown. This entry is derived from a study of identical twins. Study conclusions and caveats: For cord blood, abundant beta clonotypes had fewer insertions, unlike memory repertoires, which showed none. Models underestimated how often monozygotic twins shared out-of-frame TCR alpha.

Every donor was a healthy Caucasian. TCRdb reprocessed the 5' RACE reads with MiXCR, giving one entry per CDR3 protein. Of hundreds of thousands of distinct CDR3 sequences in the sample, about 24% were seen once. This sample was shared with a second study, whose subject was T cells expressing NK-cell markers. This second study says: Beta-chain profiling covered CD3+CD56+NKG2C+, CD3+CD56+NKG2C- and CD3+CD56-NKG2C+ sorted subsets.

The source material was CD4+ T cells sorted from blood. This TCR came from a woman aged 18-30 years in good health.

The CDR3 is CASSLSRIGQYF. CDR3 coding DNA: TGTGCCAGCAGTTTATCCCGGATCGGACAGTACTTC. J is TRBJ2-7 and V is TRBV12-3 or TRBV12-4; no clear D. Trimming pared 2 bases from V and 10 bases from J, leaving 12 bases between. The CDR3 runs to 12 residues.